One sample yielded the 23 T cell receptor beta chains listed below, sequenced in a study of shared clonotypes between healthy human individuals. The assay was immunoSEQ multiplex PCR, and TCRdb's table has in-frame clones only and misses some. The sample lists about 2.4 million clones; approximately 93% were seen once. Sequences were obtained from naive CD4+ T cells from PBMCs. Subset: CD45RA+ positively selected. The receptors come from a young man in good health. Some clones in this sample may be carry-over from other donors' samples.

J is TRBJ2-1 and V is TRBV19; D is tentatively TRBD1 or TRBD2 (6 bases each). Germline CDR1 reads LNHDA; CDR2 reads SQIVND (reference sequence). This CDR3 has 17 residues. Trimming took 3 bases from V and 0 from J, leaving 15 bases between them. The CDR3 DNA reads as TGTGCCAGTAGTATCTTGGGGGGCTATAGCTCCTACAATGAGCAGTTCTTC. Protein sequence: CASSILGGYSSYNEQFF.

This clone was observed once. This chain uses TRBV5-1 with TRBJ2-4; 8 bases agree with TRBD2. V was pared by 4 bases and J by 3 bases, with 6 bases of the junction left unmatched. The CDR3 is 15 residues long. Germline CDR1 SGHRS, CDR2 YFSETQ. In DNA form, the CDR3 reads TGCGCCAGCAGCCCTCCAACTAGCGGCAAAAACATTCAGTACTTC. This encodes CASSPPTSGKNIQYF.

The chain uses TRBV5-4 and TRBJ2-1; a possible D gene is TRBD2 (6 bases). Deletions cut 4 bases from V and 8 bases from J, with 19 bases between. The CDR3 extends over 15 amino acids. The germline CDR1 and CDR2 sequences are SGHNT and YYREEE (reference sequence). For the CDR3, the DNA is TGTGCCAGCAGCCACCGCGGGACCGTCCAACATGAGCAGTTCTTC. Residues: CASSHRGTVQHEQFF.

The CDR3 sequence is CAISERQGAGETQYF. CDR3 coding DNA: TGTGCCATCAGTGAGAGACAGGGGGCAGGGGAGACCCAGTACTTC. The chain joins TRBV10-3 to TRBJ2-5; TRBD1 aligns across 10 bases. Germline assignment: CDR1 ENHRY and CDR2 SYGVKD. V was clipped by 2 bases and J by 5 bases; unmatched bases: 5. This CDR3 comprises 15 residues.

V usage is TRBV7-9 and J usage is TRBJ2-5; D is possibly TRBD1 or TRBD2 (5 bases each). This CDR3 is built from 17 residues. Looked up from germline, CDR1 is SEHNR and CDR2 is FQNEAQ (reference sequence). The V gene lost 4 bases and the J gene lost 1 base, with 19 bases spanning the gap. The CDR3 is CASSSPRRGEPQETQYF. In DNA, the CDR3 is TGTGCCAGCAGCTCACCCCGGCGAGGGGAACCCCAAGAGACCCAGTACTTC.

The genes are TRBV15 and TRBJ2-2; D gene uncertain. This CDR3 is 12 amino acids long. V was cut by 2 bases and J by 6 bases, with 4 bases left in between. The germline CDR1 and CDR2 sequences are LNHNV and YYDKDF (reference sequence). The CDR3 DNA reads TGTGCCACCAGCAGAATGGCCGGGGAGCTGTTTTTT. Its protein product is CATSRMAGELFF.

This chain uses TRBV27 with TRBJ1-5; 8 nucleotides match TRBD1. CDR1 and CDR2 (germline): MNHEY, SMNVEV (reference sequence). The CDR3 totals 15 residues. V lost 5 bases and J lost 9; bases outside the gene matches: 12. In DNA form, the CDR3 reads TGTGCCAGCAGTCCAGTCCCAGGGGGCGCAGGGCCCCAGCATTTT. This codes for CASSPVPGGAGPQHF.

This sequence joins TRBV18 and TRBJ2-7, with 8 bases aligning to TRBD2. V dropped 6 bases and J dropped 7; count of bases not matched to a gene: 8. The CDR3 extends over 13 amino acids. CDR1 is KGHSH and CDR2 is LQKENI in the germline V gene. Here the CDR3 DNA reads TGTGCCAGCTCGTCCCTTGGCGGGGGGGAGCAGTACTTC. It specifies CASSSLGGGEQYF. The full variable domain, rest sourced from reference TRBV18 and TRBJ2-7, is NAGVMQNPRHLVRRRGQEARLRCSPMKGHSHVYWYRQLPEEGLKFMVYLQKENIIDESGMPKERFSAEFPKEGPSILRIQQVVRGDSAAYFCASSSLGGGEQYFGPGTRLTVT.

This clone was seen more than once but under ten times. The chain couples TRBV4-1 to TRBJ1-2; perhaps TRBD1 as D (5 bases). Germline V gene lookup returns CDR1 MGHRA and CDR2 YSYEKL. The CDR3 runs 14 residues. Trimming cost V 4 bases and J 8 bases, with 17 bases left between them. The CDR3 sequence: CASSRIAGWVGYTF. DNA of the CDR3: TGCGCCAGCAGCCGGATTGCAGGGTGGGTCGGCTACACCTTC.

V gene TRBV7-9 combines with J gene TRBJ2-3, with TRBD2 matching over 9 bases. CDR3 length: 15 residues. Trimming cost V 8 bases and J 4 bases; bases outside gene matches: 10. CDR1 and CDR2 from the germline V gene are SEHNR and FQNEAQ (reference sequence). The DNA of the CDR3 is TGTGCCAGCGTAGCGGGAGATTTGGCGGCAGATACGCAGTATTTT. This encodes CASVAGDLAADTQYF.

About this clone: Distinct nucleotide sequences in the sample also encode this CDR3. This chain connects TRBV29-1 to TRBJ2-1; 7 bases match TRBD2. The CDR3 is 13 amino acids. The germline V gene encodes CDR1 SQVTM and CDR2 ANQGSEA. V shed 2 bases and J 7 bases; nucleotides not matched to a gene: 5. The CDR3 DNA is TGCAGCGTTGAATCCGGGGGGAGGAATGAGCAGTTCTTC. Translation: CSVESGGRNEQFF.

The chain carries TRBV4-2 and TRBJ2-5, with D perhaps assigned TRBD1 or TRBD2 (5 bases each). V lost 4 bases and J lost 5, with 17 bases in between. CDR3 length equals 15 residues. Germline CDR1 is LGHNA and CDR2 is YNFKEQ. The chain's CDR3 is CASSPKTGTGETQYF. The CDR3 region has the DNA TGTGCCAGCAGCCCTAAGACCGGGACGGGTGAGACCCAGTACTTC.

V usage is TRBV9 and J usage is TRBJ2-1; 8 bases agree with TRBD2. Germline V gene lookup returns CDR1 SGDLS and CDR2 YYNGEE. The CDR3 is 15 residues long. V trimming: 4 bases; J trimming: 4 bases; junction bases outside the gene matches: 7. The CDR3 coding sequence is TGTGCCAGCAGCCCCCGAGCGGGAGCGTACAATGAGCAGTTCTTC. The encoded protein is CASSPRAGAYNEQFF. The full variable domain, completed using reference TRBV9 and TRBJ2-1, is DSGVTQTPKHLITATGQRVTLRCSPRSGDLSVYWYQQSLDQGLQFLIQYYNGEERAKGNILERFSAQQFPDLHSELNLSSLELGDSALYFCASSPRAGAYNEQFFGPGTRLTVL.

V and J are TRBV5-4 and TRBJ2-6; a weak D match, TRBD2 (5 bases). V dropped 0 bases and J dropped 4 bases, with 11 bases sitting between them. This CDR3 has 16 residues. Per the germline V gene, CDR1 is SGHNT and CDR2 is YYREEE (reference sequence). CDR3 in amino acids: CASSLGPSSGANVLTF. CDR3 DNA: TGTGCCAGCAGCTTGGGACCTAGCTCCGGGGCCAACGTCCTGACTTTC.

This clone was seen a handful of times. The gene calls are TRBV7-9 and TRBJ2-7, with 11 bases matching TRBD1. The CDR3 runs to 13 residues. Germline-derived CDR1 and CDR2 are SEHNR and FQNEAQ (reference sequence). J was trimmed by 5 bases and V by 6 bases; bases with no gene match: 3. The CDR3 is CASRRTGGDEQYF. The CDR3 DNA follows: TGTGCCAGCAGACGGACAGGGGGCGACGAGCAGTACTTC.

The CDR3 is CASSLSHDGFYEQYF. Here the CDR3 DNA reads TGTGCCAGCTCTCTGTCACATGACGGCTTCTACGAGCAGTACTTC. V usage is TRBV18 and J usage is TRBJ2-7; no definite D call. The germline V gene has CDR1 KGHSH and CDR2 LQKENI. The CDR3 spans 15 residues. Trimming cost V 6 bases and J 3 bases, with 18 bases left between them.

The rearrangement links TRBV7-9 to TRBJ1-5; tentatively, D is TRBD1 (6 bases). From germline, CDR1 is SEHNR and CDR2 FQNEAQ (reference sequence). The CDR3 loop spans 18 amino acids. Trimming left V 5 bases short and J 3 bases short, with 23 bases between. CDR3 residues: CASSGRGGGAFLNQPQHF. The CDR3 nucleotides read TGTGCCAGCAGCGGGAGAGGTGGGGGGGCCTTTCTCAATCAGCCCCAGCATTTT.

This rearrangement joins TRBV7-9 to TRBJ2-2; TRBD2 aligns across 7 bases. V lost 5 bases, J lost 2 bases, and 14 bases stayed unmatched. The CDR3 has 18 amino acids. Germline V gives CDR1 SEHNR, CDR2 FQNEAQ (reference sequence). The CDR3 DNA is TGTGCCAGCAGCCCCCCGGCGGCTAGCGGATCCAACACCGGGGAGCTGTTTTTT. Translating it yields CASSPPAASGSNTGELFF.

This chain uses TRBV19 with TRBJ1-1; D ambiguous. V shed 1 base and J shed 4 bases, with 13 bases lying between them. The CDR3 consists of 15 residues. Germline CDR1 and CDR2: LNHDA and SQIVND (reference sequence). CDR3 sequence reads: CASSIARGSGTEAFF. CDR3 DNA: TGTGCCAGTAGTATAGCTCGGGGTTCGGGCACTGAAGCTTTCTTT.

The gene calls are TRBV5-4 and TRBJ2-3; tentatively, D is TRBD1 (6 bases). V lost 4 bases and J lost 1, with 10 bases in between. From germline, CDR1 is SGHNT and CDR2 YYREEE (reference sequence). CDR3 size: 14 residues. The CDR3 is CASSRRTGTDTQYF. The CDR3 nucleotides read TGTGCCAGCAGCCGGCGGACAGGCACAGATACGCAGTATTTT.

The chain has TRBV6-6 and TRBJ2-1, with 12 bases fitting TRBD1. CDR1 and CDR2 from the germline V gene are MNHNY and SVGAGI (reference sequence). Trimming removed 1 base from V and 7 bases from J; junction bases left unmatched: 2. CDR3 length equals 15 residues. The CDR3 DNA sequence: TGTGCCAGCAGTTACTGGGACAGGGGGCAGAATGAGCAGTTCTTC. It encodes CASSYWDRGQNEQFF.

This sequence joins TRBV28 and TRBJ2-4; D could derive from TRBD1 or TRBD2 (5 bases each). Trimming cost V 6 bases and J 3 bases, with 9 bases left between them. This CDR3 contains 13 residues. Germline CDR1 reads MDHEN; CDR2 reads SYDVKM. The CDR3: CASRGDRKNIQYF. CDR3 nucleotides: TGTGCCAGCAGAGGGGACCGCAAAAACATTCAGTACTTC.

This rearrangement joins TRBV27 to TRBJ2-1; the match to TRBD1 covers 7 bases. Trimming at V came to 7 bases and at J to 0 bases, leaving 9 bases not matched to a gene. The CDR3 spans 16 residues. Germline V CDR1 and CDR2: MNHEY, SMNVEV (reference sequence). This chain's CDR3 is CASNTRRGSSYNEQFF. The CDR3 DNA sequence: TGTGCCAGCAACACCCGCAGGGGGAGCTCCTACAATGAGCAGTTCTTC.